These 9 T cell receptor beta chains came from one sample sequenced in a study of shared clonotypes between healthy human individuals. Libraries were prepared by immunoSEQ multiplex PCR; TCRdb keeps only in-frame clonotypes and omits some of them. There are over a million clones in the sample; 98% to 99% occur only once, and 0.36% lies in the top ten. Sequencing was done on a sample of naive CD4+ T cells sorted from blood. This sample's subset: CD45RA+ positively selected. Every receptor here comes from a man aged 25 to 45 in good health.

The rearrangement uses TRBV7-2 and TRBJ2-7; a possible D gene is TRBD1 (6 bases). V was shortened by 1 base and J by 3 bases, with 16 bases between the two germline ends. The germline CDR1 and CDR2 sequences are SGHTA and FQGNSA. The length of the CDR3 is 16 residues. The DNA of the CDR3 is TGTGCCAGCAGCTTAGAGGGGGAGATGAGGGGCTACGAGCAGTACTTC. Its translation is CASSLEGEMRGYEQYF.

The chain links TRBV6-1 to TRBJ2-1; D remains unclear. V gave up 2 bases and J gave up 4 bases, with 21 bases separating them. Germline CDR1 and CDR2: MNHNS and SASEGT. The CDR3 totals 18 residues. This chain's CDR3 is CASSENDVGLREYNEQFF. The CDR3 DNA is TGTGCCAGCAGTGAAAACGACGTTGGCCTAAGGGAATACAATGAGCAGTTCTTC.

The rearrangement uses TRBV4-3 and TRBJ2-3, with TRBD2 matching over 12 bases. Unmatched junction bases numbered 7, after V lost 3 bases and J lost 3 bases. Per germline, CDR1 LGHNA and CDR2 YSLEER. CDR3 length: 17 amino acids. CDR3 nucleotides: TGCGCCAGCAGCCATATCCTCACTAGCGGGGGGACAGATACGCAGTATTTT. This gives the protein CASSHILTSGGTDTQYF.

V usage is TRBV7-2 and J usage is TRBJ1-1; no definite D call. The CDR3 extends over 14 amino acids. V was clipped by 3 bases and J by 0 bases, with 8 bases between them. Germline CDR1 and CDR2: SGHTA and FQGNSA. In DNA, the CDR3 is TGTGCCAGCAGCTTCGTAGCCTTGAACACTGAAGCTTTCTTT. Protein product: CASSFVALNTEAFF.

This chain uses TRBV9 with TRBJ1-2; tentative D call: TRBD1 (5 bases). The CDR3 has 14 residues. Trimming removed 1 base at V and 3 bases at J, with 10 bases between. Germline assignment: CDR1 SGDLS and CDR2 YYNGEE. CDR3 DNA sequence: TGTGCCAGCAGCGTATTCGACAGATACTATGGCTACACCTTC. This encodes CASSVFDRYYGYTF.

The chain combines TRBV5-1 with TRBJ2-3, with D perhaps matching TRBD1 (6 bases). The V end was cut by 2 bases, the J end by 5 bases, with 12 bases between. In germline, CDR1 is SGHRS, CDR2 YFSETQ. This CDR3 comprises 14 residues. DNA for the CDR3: TGCGCCAGCAGCTTAGGGGGTCTCGGAGATACGCAGTATTTT. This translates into CASSLGGLGDTQYF.

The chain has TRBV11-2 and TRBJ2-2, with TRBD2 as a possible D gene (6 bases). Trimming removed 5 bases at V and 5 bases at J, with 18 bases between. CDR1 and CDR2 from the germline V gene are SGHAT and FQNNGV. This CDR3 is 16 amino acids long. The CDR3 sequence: CASSTLRRGWTGELFF. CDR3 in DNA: TGTGCCAGCAGCACCCTTCGGAGGGGTTGGACCGGGGAGCTGTTTTTT.

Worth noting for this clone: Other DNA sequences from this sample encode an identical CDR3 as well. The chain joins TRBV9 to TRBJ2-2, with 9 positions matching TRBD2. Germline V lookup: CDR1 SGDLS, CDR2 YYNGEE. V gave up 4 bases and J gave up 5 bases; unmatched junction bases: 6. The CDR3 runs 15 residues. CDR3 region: CASSPAGGRTGELFF. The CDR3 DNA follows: TGTGCCAGCAGCCCGGCGGGGGGGCGAACCGGGGAGCTGTTTTTT.

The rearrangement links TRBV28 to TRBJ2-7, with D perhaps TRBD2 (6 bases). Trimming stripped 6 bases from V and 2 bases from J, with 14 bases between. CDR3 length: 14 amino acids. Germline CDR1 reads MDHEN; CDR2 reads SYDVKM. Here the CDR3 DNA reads TGTGCCAGCAGGTCATGGGGGGAAACCTACGAGCAGTACTTC. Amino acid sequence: CASRSWGETYEQYF.